Following are 7 T cell receptor beta chains from one sample sequenced in a study of OX40 agonist ivuxolimab in advanced cancers. The library was prepared using the immunoSEQ multiplex PCR assay. As stored in TCRdb, this immuneACCESS dataset retains in-frame rearrangements with V and J assigned. A fraction of the clones does not appear; measured against another copy, unresolved V genes explain less than half of the discrepancy, and the remainder lacks a known reason. This sample gives more than 65,000 clones in total; around 91% of them show up just once. The ten largest account for 0.3% to 0.45% of the sample. The sample was CD4+ or CD8+ T cells sorted from blood, taken in a trial of the OX40 agonist ivuxolimab. The origin of the receptors is an adult with an advanced solid tumor such as melanoma, head and neck, liver or kidney cancer.

The chain couples TRBV6-1 to TRBJ1-4, with 11 bases fitting TRBD1. The germline V gene encodes CDR1 MNHNS and CDR2 SASEGT. V lost 7 bases to trimming and J lost 7 bases; unmatched junction nucleotides: 5. The CDR3 runs to 14 residues. The CDR3 protein is CASNPGQGVEKLFF. The CDR3 DNA follows: TGTGCCAGCAACCCGGGACAGGGGGTTGAAAAACTGTTTTTT.

This chain joins TRBV5-6 and TRBJ2-2, with TRBD2 matching over 8 bases. Germline loops: CDR1 SGHDT, CDR2 YYEEEE. V trimming: 3 bases; J trimming: 4 bases; junction bases outside the gene matches: 14. This CDR3 comprises 18 residues. DNA for the CDR3: TGTGCCAGCAGCTCTCCAGGGGATCCAGCGGGAGTCACCGGGGAGCTGTTTTTT. It translates to CASSSPGDPAGVTGELFF.

This chain links TRBV11-2 with TRBJ2-2; TRBD1 matches at 8 bases. The CDR3 extends over 18 amino acids. The germline V gene encodes CDR1 SGHAT and CDR2 FQNNGV. Trimming took 2 bases from V and 5 from J; bases not matched to a gene: 13. The CDR3 reads CASSLRPQGAISTGELFF. The CDR3 region has the DNA TGTGCCAGCAGCTTACGCCCTCAGGGGGCGATATCGACCGGGGAGCTGTTTTTT.

The rearrangement joins TRBV21-1 to TRBJ2-7; the DNA was not used to check the table's D call, TRBD2. TRBV21-1 is a pseudogene locus. CDR3 length equals 16 residues. CDR3 amino acids: CASSKLSSGGSYEQYF. In nucleotides, the CDR3 is TGTGCCAGCAGCAAACTTTCTAGCGGGGGGTCCTACGAGCAGTACTTC.

The chain has TRBV5-1 and TRBJ2-5; weak D call: TRBD1 (6 bases). The V gene's germline CDR1 is SGHRS and CDR2 YFSETQ. This CDR3 contains 14 residues. V lost 2 bases and J 2 bases, leaving 10 bases between the germline ends. This CDR3 is CASSLRTDQETQYF. CDR3 DNA sequence: TGCGCCAGCAGCTTAAGGACAGATCAAGAGACCCAGTACTTC.

The chain has TRBV4-1 and TRBJ2-5; TRBD2 agrees at 7 bases. With 0 bases clipped from V and 4 bases from J, the junction kept 5 bases outside the gene matches. The V gene's germline CDR1 is MGHRA and CDR2 YSYEKL. The CDR3 is made up of 15 amino acids. The CDR3 sequence: CASSQDGRERETQYF. DNA for the CDR3: TGCGCCAGCAGCCAAGATGGGAGGGAGCGAGAGACCCAGTACTTC.

V is TRBV9 and J is TRBJ2-1, with 11 bases lining up with TRBD2. Germline V lookup: CDR1 SGDLS, CDR2 YYNGEE. The CDR3 runs to 15 residues. V shed 2 bases and J 7 bases; nucleotides not matched to a gene: 5. CDR3 in amino acids: CASSVITSGRNEQFF. The CDR3 DNA reads as TGTGCCAGCAGCGTCATTACTAGCGGGAGAAATGAGCAGTTCTTC.